These 8 T cell receptor beta chains share one sample of origin, sequenced in a study of identical twins. Each CDR3 protein gets one entry after TCRdb re-called the 5' RACE reads with MiXCR. The repertoire includes 700,000 or so distinct CDR3 sequences, around 8.3% of them detected once, and approximately 0.96% sits in the top ten. These same data were also listed under a study on yellow fever vaccine responses in identical twins.

The sequencing input was PBMCs. The receptors shown here come from a woman between 18 and 30 years old in good health.

This chain uses TRBV20-1 with TRBJ2-7; possible D gene TRBD2, 6 bases. Between the trimmed V and J ends, which lost 0 bases and 10 bases, there was a span of 16 bases. Looked up from germline, CDR1 is DFQATT and CDR2 is SNEGSKA (reference sequence). The CDR3 spans 13 residues. CDR3 sequence reads: CSARDRRGSEQYF. CDR3 coding DNA: TGCAGTGCTAGAGATCGGAGGGGAAGCGAACAGTACTTC.

This clonotype was counted between two and nine times. The chain is built from TRBV14 and TRBJ2-1; TRBD2 matches at 15 bases. The CDR3 spans 19 residues. The V and J ends lost 1 base and 3 bases, in that order; junction bases with no gene match: 7. Germline V CDR1 and CDR2: SGHDN, FVKESK. CDR3 sequence reads: CASSQVAGLAGGLYNEQFF. The CDR3 DNA is TGTGCCAGCAGCCAAGTGGCGGGACTAGCGGGGGGACTCTACAATGAGCAGTTCTTC.

V and J are TRBV10-3 and TRBJ2-1; TRBD1 matches 10 bases. Losses at the gene ends were 4 bases for V and 6 bases for J; bases not matched to a gene: 3. This CDR3 spans 14 amino acids. Looked up from germline, CDR1 is ENHRY and CDR2 is SYGVKD. DNA for the CDR3: TGTGCCATCAGTGCGGGGACAGGGGCCAATGAGCAGTTCTTC. Its protein product is CAISAGTGANEQFF.

This clonotype was seen many times. The chain carries TRBV7-9 and TRBJ2-3; the D gene could be TRBD1 or TRBD2 (5 bases each). CDR3 length equals 16 residues. In germline, CDR1 is SEHNR, CDR2 FQNEAQ (reference sequence). With 2 bases removed from V and 0 bases from J, the gap between germline ends came to 12 bases. DNA for the CDR3: TGTGCCAGCAGCTTAAGTACGGGACCCAGCACAGATACGCAGTATTTT. It encodes CASSLSTGPSTDTQYF.

The chain combines TRBV9 with TRBJ2-2; tentatively, D is TRBD2 (6 bases). CDR1 SGDLS and CDR2 YYNGEE come from the germline V gene. Trimming removed 7 bases at V and 1 base at J, with 11 bases between. The CDR3 is 14 amino acids. For the CDR3, the DNA is TGTGCCAGCCAGACTAGACAGAACACCGGGGAGCTGTTTTTT. Its protein product is CASQTRQNTGELFF.

The chain combines TRBV18 with TRBJ2-3; the match to TRBD2 covers 11 bases. The CDR3 totals 17 residues. From germline, CDR1 is KGHSH and CDR2 LQKENI. V lost 1 base to trimming and J lost 0 bases; unmatched junction nucleotides: 3. The CDR3: CASSPLGLAASTDTQYF. The CDR3 DNA follows: TGTGCCAGCTCACCACTGGGACTAGCGGCTAGCACAGATACGCAGTATTTT.

This clonotype has just a few counts. The chain combines TRBV5-1 with TRBJ1-1; D possibly corresponds to TRBD1 (5 bases). The length of the CDR3 is 17 residues. In germline, CDR1 is SGHRS, CDR2 YFSETQ. The V gene lost 3 bases and the J gene lost 4 bases, with 22 bases spanning the gap. CDR3 sequence: CASSSEGLAASSTEAFF. DNA of the CDR3: TGCGCCAGCAGCTCAGAGGGGTTGGCGGCGTCGAGCACTGAAGCTTTCTTT.

This clonotype was seen repeatedly, ten times or more. The CDR3, as DNA: TGTGCCAGCAGTTCCCCGACTAGCGGGATGTACTCTGGGGCCAACGTCCTGACTTTC. Encoded protein: CASSSPTSGMYSGANVLTF. The V call is TRBV27, the J call TRBJ2-6, with 11 bases that match TRBD2. V shed 4 bases, J shed 0 bases, and the junction held 8 bases outside the gene matches. Germline V CDR1 and CDR2: MNHEY, SMNVEV (reference sequence). The CDR3 extends over 19 amino acids. The full variable domain, completed using reference TRBV27 and TRBJ2-6, is EAQVTQNPRYLITVTGKKLTVTCSQNMNHEYMSWYRQDPGLGLRQIYYSMNVEVTDKGDVPEGYKVSRKEKRNFPLILESPSPNQTSLYFCASSSPTSGMYSGANVLTFGAGSRLTVL.